This TCR beta chain was captured in a study of neurological immune-mediated disorders (dated by TCRdb to about 2019). Regarding the complete study: Peripheral blood TCR-beta repertoires from HTLV-I-associated myelopathy (HAM/TSP) patients, multiple sclerosis patients and healthy controls were compared by UMI-based sequencing. The roughly 100 TCR-beta libraries included longitudinal samples, technical triplicates and paired sorted CD4+ and CD8+ T-cell subsets alongside PBMC samples. Of the approximately 66 subjects in the cohort, approximately 15 were HAM/TSP patients, around 35 were multiple sclerosis patients, and 20 were healthy controls. General conclusions and limits of the study: TCR clonal expansion was greatest in HAM/TSP patients and smallest in MS patients, who ranked below even healthy controls. No identical CDR3 amino acid sequences were shared among expanded clones across subjects, suggesting private TCR-beta repertoires in all groups.

Healthy controls were blood bank volunteers in Maryland, USA. Libraries from unsorted PBMCs were made from 2 million PBMCs kept in RNAlater at -80 degrees C until RNA extraction. Peripheral blood was subjected to Ficoll-Hypaque density gradient centrifugation to isolate PBMCs, which were then cryopreserved in liquid nitrogen. CDR3 length: 14 amino acids, cysteine to phenylalanine. This entry keeps only the CDR3 DNA: 42 bases, framed from base 1. As encoded in the germline V gene (reference sequence), CDR1 is DFQATT while CDR2 is SNEGSKA. The V end loses 0 bases and the J end loses 0 bases, and a stretch of 9 bases separates them. This clonotype was found many times. Its antigen target is currently unknown. Within one base of it there is no much larger clone, and no base qualities were kept. To synthesize cDNA, template-switch 5'RACE was performed with a primer carrying a 10-nucleotide random unique molecular identifier so that each TCR transcript was tagged. Every sequencing run covered 15-18 subjects and yielded more than 160 million TCR-beta sequences. Total RNA was extracted with the RNeasy kit. TCR-beta VDJ regions were amplified with primers for the TCR constant region and the 5'RACE anchor, using the KAPA Real-time Library Amplification kit. Sample indexes and Illumina adaptors were added in a first PCR, after which library yield was increased in a second PCR. After purification with Ampure beads, the TCR product of roughly 650 bp was size-selected on a 2% E-gel SizeSelection system. Before pooling, libraries had their quality checked on a Bioanalyzer, their concentration measured with Qubit, and their quantity determined with the Kapa Library Quantification kit. An Illumina HiSeq 2500 sequenced the libraries paired-end 2 x 150 bp. To increase sequence diversity, about 25-31% phiX was spiked into each library pool. In the source study's methods: The UMI-based MiGEC pipeline processed quality-filtered reads and removed over 75% of raw TCR sequences during error correction. VDJ genes were aligned to IMGT germline references, and clonotypes were defined by unique CDR3 amino acid sequence plus V-J genes. Clonal expansion, Shannon diversity and CDR3 relatedness (CalcPairwiseDistances, ClusterSamples) were evaluated with VDJtools, and phylogenetic trees were built with CLCbio workbench. Using coefficient-of-variation modelling across technical triplicates, the study counted a clone as expanded if it had at least 8 unique UMIs. The raw public data were reprocessed by TCRdb itself: fastp quality trimming at Q25, MiXCR clonotype calling, in-frame beta chains only. For every CDR3 protein sequence, its rows merge into one entry that carries the most common genes and DNA. The V and J calls come from TCRdb's annotation, not from the publication. Across this sample there are 45,000 to 50,000 distinct CDR3 sequences, with about 25% seen only once. The leading ten clones occupy more than 20% of the sample.

The source material was PBMCs. The receptor chain draws on TRBV20-1 and TRBJ2-7; the D assignment is uncertain and may be TRBD1 or TRBD2, with 6 bases supporting each. The sequence came from a woman in her 70s in good health. CDR3 sequence: CSARDEGGSYEQYF. Read as DNA, the sequence is TGCAGTGCTAGAGATGAGGGGGGCTCCTACGAGCAGTACTTC.